Each of the 2 T cell receptor beta chains below was sequenced from the same sample in a study of T cells in Graves' hyperthyroidism and ophthalmopathy. RNA transcripts gave rise to amplified TCR beta CDR3 regions. The HTBI set primed first-round TCR CDR3 RT-PCR. TCRdb re-derived calls from the multiplex PCR reads in MiXCR, one entry per CDR3 protein. This sample carries about 290,000 distinct CDR3 sequences, over 15% of them seen once, and the ten largest clones take around 58%. The source material was blood. These receptors were collected from a woman between 55 and 75 years old with Graves' ophthalmopathy.

This clonotype has at least ten counts. The rearrangement joins TRBV5-6 to TRBJ2-7; D gene unclear. The CDR3 extends over 14 amino acids. V lost 0 bases, J lost 0 bases, and 7 bases lay in between. Germline V gene sequence: CDR1 SGHDT, CDR2 YYEEEE. The CDR3 loop reads CASSLEMSSYEQYF. The CDR3 DNA reads TGTGCCAGCAGCTTGGAGATGAGCTCCTACGAGCAGTACTTC.

This clonotype was counted a few times. This chain connects TRBV12-3 or TRBV12-4 to TRBJ1-1; D unresolved. V shed 5 bases and J shed 7 bases, with 14 bases lying between them. The CDR3 is 13 residues long. The CDR3 sequence: CASSIERFSEAFF. In nucleotides, the CDR3 is TGTGCCAGCAGTATTGAGCGGTTCAGTGAAGCTTTCTTT.